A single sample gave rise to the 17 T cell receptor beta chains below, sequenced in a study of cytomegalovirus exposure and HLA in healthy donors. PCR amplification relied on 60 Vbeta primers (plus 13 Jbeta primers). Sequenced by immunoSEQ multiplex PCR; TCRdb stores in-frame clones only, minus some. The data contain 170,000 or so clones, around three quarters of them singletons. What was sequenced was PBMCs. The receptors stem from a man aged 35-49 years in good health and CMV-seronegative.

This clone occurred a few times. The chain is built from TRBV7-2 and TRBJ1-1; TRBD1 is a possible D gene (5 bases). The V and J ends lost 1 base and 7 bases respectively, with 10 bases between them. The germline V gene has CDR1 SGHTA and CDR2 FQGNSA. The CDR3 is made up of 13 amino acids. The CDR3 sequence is CASSLEGEGEAFF. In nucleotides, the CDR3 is TGTGCCAGCAGCTTAGAAGGGGAGGGTGAAGCTTTCTTT. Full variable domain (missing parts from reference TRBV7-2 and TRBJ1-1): GAGVSQSPSNKVTEKGKDVELRCDPISGHTALYWYRQSLGQGLEFLIYFQGNSAPDKSGLPSDRFSAERTGGSVSTLTIQRTQQEDSAVYLCASSLEGEGEAFFGQGTRLTVV.

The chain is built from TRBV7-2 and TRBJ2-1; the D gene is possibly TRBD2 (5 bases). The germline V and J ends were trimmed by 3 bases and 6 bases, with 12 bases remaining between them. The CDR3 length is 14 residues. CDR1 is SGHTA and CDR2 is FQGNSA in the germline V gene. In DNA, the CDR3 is TGTGCCAGCAGCTTCTTCCAGCGGTTCAATGAGCAGTTCTTC. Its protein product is CASSFFQRFNEQFF. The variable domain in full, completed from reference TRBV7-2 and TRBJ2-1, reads GAGVSQSPSNKVTEKGKDVELRCDPISGHTALYWYRQSLGQGLEFLIYFQGNSAPDKSGLPSDRFSAERTGGSVSTLTIQRTQQEDSAVYLCASSFFQRFNEQFFGPGTRLTVL.

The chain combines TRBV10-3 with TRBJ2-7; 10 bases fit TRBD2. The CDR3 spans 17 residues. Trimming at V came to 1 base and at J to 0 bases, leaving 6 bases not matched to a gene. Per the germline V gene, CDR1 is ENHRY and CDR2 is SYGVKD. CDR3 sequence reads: CAISEWVAGGSSYEQYF. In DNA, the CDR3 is TGTGCCATCAGTGAGTGGGTAGCGGGAGGTAGCTCCTACGAGCAGTACTTC.

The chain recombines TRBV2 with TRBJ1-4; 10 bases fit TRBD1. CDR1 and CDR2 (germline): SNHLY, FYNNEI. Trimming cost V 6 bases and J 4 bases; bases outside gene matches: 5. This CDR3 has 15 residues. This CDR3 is CASRGQGRSNEKLFF. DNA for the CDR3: TGTGCCAGCAGGGGACAGGGGCGGAGTAATGAAAAACTGTTTTTT. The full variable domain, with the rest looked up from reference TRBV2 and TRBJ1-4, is EPEVTQTPSHQVTQMGQEVILRCVPISNHLYFYWYRQILGQKVEFLVSFYNNEISEKSEIFDDQFSVERPDGSNFTLKIRSTKLEDSAMYFCASRGQGRSNEKLFFGSGTQLSVL.

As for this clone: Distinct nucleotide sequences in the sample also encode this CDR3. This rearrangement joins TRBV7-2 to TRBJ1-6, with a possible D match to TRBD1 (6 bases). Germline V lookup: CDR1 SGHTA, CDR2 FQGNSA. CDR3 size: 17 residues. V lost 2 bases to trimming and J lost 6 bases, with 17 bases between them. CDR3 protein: CASSLSTRGSINSPLHF. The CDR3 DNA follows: TGTGCCAGCAGCTTATCTACCAGGGGCAGTATTAATTCACCCCTCCACTTT.

The CDR3 loop reads CASSEGQAFNEQFF. The CDR3 bases are TGCGCCAGCAGTGAAGGACAGGCCTTCAATGAGCAGTTCTTC. This chain connects TRBV10-2 to TRBJ2-1; TRBD1 aligns across 7 bases. V was clipped by 3 bases and J by 6 bases; unmatched bases: 5. The germline V gene has CDR1 WSHSY and CDR2 SAAADI. CDR3 length: 14 amino acids.

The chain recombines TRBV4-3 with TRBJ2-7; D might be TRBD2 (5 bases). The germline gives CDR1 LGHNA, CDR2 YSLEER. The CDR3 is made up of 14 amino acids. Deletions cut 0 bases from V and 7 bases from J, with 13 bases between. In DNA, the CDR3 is TGCGCCAGCAGCCAAGATAGGGCGGGCGGTGAGCAGTACTTC. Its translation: CASSQDRAGGEQYF.

CDR3 in DNA: TGTGCCAGCTCAACGGCCGGGACAGCGAACACCGGGGAGCTGTTTTTT. Protein sequence: CASSTAGTANTGELFF. The chain links TRBV18 to TRBJ2-2; TRBD1 agrees at 7 bases. Germline V lookup: CDR1 KGHSH, CDR2 LQKENI. CDR3 length: 16 residues. V was pared by 5 bases and J by 0 bases, with 6 bases of the junction left unmatched.

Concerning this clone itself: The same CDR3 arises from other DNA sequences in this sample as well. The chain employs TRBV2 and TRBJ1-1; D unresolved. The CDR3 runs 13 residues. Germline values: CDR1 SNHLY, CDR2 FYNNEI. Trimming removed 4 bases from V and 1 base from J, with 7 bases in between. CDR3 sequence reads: CASSVEANTEAFF. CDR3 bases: TGTGCCAGCAGTGTTGAGGCGAACACTGAAGCTTTCTTT.

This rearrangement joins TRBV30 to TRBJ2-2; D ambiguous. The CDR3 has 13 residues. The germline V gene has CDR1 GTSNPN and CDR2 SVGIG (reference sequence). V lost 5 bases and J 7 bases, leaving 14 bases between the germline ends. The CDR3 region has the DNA TGTGCCTGGTCTGAGACTGTAAACGGGGAGCTGTTTTTT. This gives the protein CAWSETVNGELFF.

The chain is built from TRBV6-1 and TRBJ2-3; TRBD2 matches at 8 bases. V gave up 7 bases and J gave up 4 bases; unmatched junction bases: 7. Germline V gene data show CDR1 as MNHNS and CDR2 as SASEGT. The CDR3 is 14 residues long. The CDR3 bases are TGTGCCAGCACACCAGCGGGAGCGGCAGATACGCAGTATTTT. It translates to CASTPAGAADTQYF.

The CDR3 sequence: CASSGGQGPQETQYF. Here the CDR3 DNA reads TGTGCCAGCAGTGGGGGACAGGGACCCCAAGAGACCCAGTACTTC. The J gene is TRBJ2-5, the V gene TRBV11-3; 9 nucleotides match TRBD1. V lost 6 bases and J lost 1; bases outside the gene matches: 6. CDR3 length: 15 amino acids. The germline V gene has CDR1 SGHNT and CDR2 YENEEA.

CDR3 amino acids: CASSSRTGKNTGELFF. In DNA, the CDR3 is TGCGCCAGCAGCTCCCGGACGGGAAAGAACACCGGGGAGCTGTTTTTT. This chain joins TRBV5-1 and TRBJ2-2; D is perhaps TRBD2 (5 bases). The length of the CDR3 is 16 residues. Germline CDR1 SGHRS, CDR2 YFSETQ. Trimming left V 3 bases short and J 1 base short, with 13 bases between.

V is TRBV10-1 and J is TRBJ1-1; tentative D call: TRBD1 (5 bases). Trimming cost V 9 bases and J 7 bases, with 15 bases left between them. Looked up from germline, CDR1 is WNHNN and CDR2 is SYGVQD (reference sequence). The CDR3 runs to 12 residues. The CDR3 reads CARKRGGLEAFF. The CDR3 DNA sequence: TGCGCCAGGAAACGGGGGGGACTTGAAGCTTTCTTT.

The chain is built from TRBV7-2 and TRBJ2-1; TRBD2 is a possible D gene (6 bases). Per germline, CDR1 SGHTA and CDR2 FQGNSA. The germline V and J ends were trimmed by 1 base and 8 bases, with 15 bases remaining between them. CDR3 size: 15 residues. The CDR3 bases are TGTGCCAGCAGCTTAGGCCTAGCGCCCACGTATGAGCAGTTCTTC. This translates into CASSLGLAPTYEQFF.

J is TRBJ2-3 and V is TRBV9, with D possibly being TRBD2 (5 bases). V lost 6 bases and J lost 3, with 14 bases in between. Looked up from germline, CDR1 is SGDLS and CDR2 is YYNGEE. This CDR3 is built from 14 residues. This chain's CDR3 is CASTGAGNTDTQYF. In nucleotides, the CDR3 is TGTGCCAGCACAGGTGCGGGTAATACAGATACGCAGTATTTT. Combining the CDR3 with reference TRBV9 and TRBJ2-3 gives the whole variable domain DSGVTQTPKHLITATGQRVTLRCSPRSGDLSVYWYQQSLDQGLQFLIQYYNGEERAKGNILERFSAQQFPDLHSELNLSSLELGDSALYFCASTGAGNTDTQYFGPGTRLTVL.

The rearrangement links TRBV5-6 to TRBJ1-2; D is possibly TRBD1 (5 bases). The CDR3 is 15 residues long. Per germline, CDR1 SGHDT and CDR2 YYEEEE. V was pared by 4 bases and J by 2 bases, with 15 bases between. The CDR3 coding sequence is TGTGCCAGCAGCCGCGGGGCAGGGCTAAACTATGGCTACACCTTC. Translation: CASSRGAGLNYGYTF.